This T cell receptor (beta chain) derives from a study of blood T cell repertoires in COVID-19 (dated by TCRdb to about 2020). The study in broad terms: Samples covering the acute and convalescent phases of COVID-19 were provided by collaborators in the United States, Italy and Spain. The samples were drawn from two sources: the first 160 participants of the ongoing ImmuneRACE study, and 1,000 to 1,500 subjects contributed by 6 global collaborators. The material from the prospective study consisted of cDNA or gDNA derived from T cells, B-cell-depleted T cells, or PBMCs. Deeply sampled blood TCRbeta repertoires from subjects exposed to, actively infected with, or recovered from COVID-19 were included in the dataset. The repertoires were released in a freely available public database intended as a resource for research on the immune response to SARS-CoV-2. A de-identified subject ID, COVID-19 status, age in years and sex were almost always included in the sample metadata. Where available, HLA class I and class II types were obtained from metadata supplied by the sample provider rather than from assay-based typing. What the authors observed across the whole study: Clinical and demographic metadata were provided uncurated, with the amount varying by source and participant.

TCRbeta CDR3 regions were amplified from genomic DNA using the immunoSEQ Assay, a bias-controlled multiplex PCR. The paper's data handling went like this. The number of nucleated cells in each sample was estimated by amplification of reference gene primers within the assay. To quantify the absolute abundance of each unique TCRbeta CDR3 rearrangement, sequence reads were collapsed and filtered. For each sample, productive Simpson clonality was calculated as the square root of Simpson's diversity index across productive rearrangements. What TCRdb holds here is the immuneACCESS table cut down to in-frame rearrangements. Part of the clones is not present; checked against another copy, under half of the missing clones reflect an unresolved V gene, and the others are unexplained. V and J calls and clone size are as listed in that table; D and trimming were resolved from the DNA. The sample table contains 51,000 or so clones; only one count was recorded for 85% to 90% of them. The ten top clones hold 13% of the sample.

A word on this clone: It has no known antigen specificity. Base qualities are missing; no much larger clone stands one base away.

The germline V gene supplies CDR1 WSHSY and CDR2 SAAADI. The junction shows trimming of 7 bases on V and 1 base on J, and the gene matches do not reach 4 bases of it. From its cysteine to its phenylalanine, the CDR3 spans 16 amino acids. Of the read, only the CDR3 DNA is kept; its 48 bases are in frame from base 1. Each collaborating institution followed its own protocols to collect whole blood in K2EDTA tubes. For TCRbeta analysis, collaborators shipped samples in one of three forms: frozen whole blood, isolated PBMCs, or DNA extracted from either of those sample types. Material: peripheral blood. The origin of this receptor is a man of 80 years or more with acute or convalescent COVID-19. The chain links TRBV10-2 with TRBJ2-2, with 12 bases in between that match TRBD2. The DNA reads as follows: TGCGCCAGCACCCTACTAGCGGGGGGGAACACCGGGGAGCTGTTTTTT. Translated, it gives CASTLLAGGNTGELFF.